The 12 T cell receptor beta chains listed next were all sequenced from one sample in a study of CD8 T cells in ankylosing spondylitis. Study-level results: A TCR beta motif made of about eight highly homologous variants seemed typical of ankylosing spondylitis blood.

TCRdb re-called the 5' RACE reads through MiXCR, storing one row per CDR3 protein. The repertoire holds roughly 440,000 distinct CDR3 sequences, approximately 17% seen once, with just over 1% in the top ten. What these receptors recognize is not known. Sequences were obtained from blood, either unsorted or a sorted T cell fraction (not recorded which). These receptors were taken from a male donor with ankylosing spondylitis.

A few counts support this clonotype. This sequence joins TRBV20-1 and TRBJ1-2; D may be TRBD1 (5 bases). Germline CDR1 is DFQATT and CDR2 is SNEGSKA (reference sequence). V lost 1 base, J lost 1 base, and 19 bases lay in between. The CDR3 is made up of 17 amino acids. The CDR3 region is CSARARGTNNVNYGYTF. As DNA, the CDR3 is TGCAGTGCTAGAGCCCGGGGGACCAATAACGTTAACTATGGCTACACCTTC.

This clonotype was seen a handful of times. The chain combines TRBV4-2 with TRBJ2-7; the D call may be TRBD1 or TRBD2 (5 bases each). V lost 0 bases, J lost 3 bases, and 12 bases lay in between. The CDR3 consists of 15 residues. The germline V gene encodes CDR1 LGHNA and CDR2 YNFKEQ. This chain's CDR3 is CASSQDPGLSYEQYF. In DNA, the CDR3 is TGTGCCAGCAGCCAAGATCCGGGGCTAAGCTACGAGCAGTACTTC.

The chain joins TRBV5-5 to TRBJ2-2; D is undetermined. Germline CDR1 reads SGHKS; CDR2 reads YYEKEE (reference sequence). The V gene lost 2 bases and the J gene lost 4 bases, with 12 bases spanning the gap. The CDR3 covers 15 residues. In DNA form, the CDR3 reads TGTGCCAGCAGCTTCCGATTACAAGCCACCGGGGAGCTGTTTTTT. It encodes CASSFRLQATGELFF.

J is TRBJ2-4 and V is TRBV20-1; 12 bases agree with TRBD2. This CDR3 region has 16 residues. The germline gives CDR1 DFQATT, CDR2 SNEGSKA (reference sequence). The ends lost 6 bases at V and 6 bases at J; junction bases unmatched: 12. Written as DNA, the CDR3 is TGCAGTGCCGAGCGGCTAGCGGGGGGGCTCGGAAACATTCAGTACTTC. This encodes CSAERLAGGLGNIQYF.

This clonotype appeared a few times. The CDR3 is CASSPTGTNTGELFF. The CDR3 nucleotides are TGTGCCAGCTCACCAACCGGGACGAACACCGGGGAGCTGTTTTTT. This chain joins TRBV18 and TRBJ2-2; the D gene is possibly TRBD2 (5 bases). The CDR3 is 15 residues long. V gave up 2 bases and J gave up 0 bases, with 7 bases separating them. Germline V lookup: CDR1 KGHSH, CDR2 LQKENI.

This clonotype occurred a few times. CDR3 sequence reads: CSAYSHGQGRGGYTF. DNA for the CDR3: TGCAGTGCTTATTCTCATGGGCAGGGAAGAGGTGGCTACACCTTC. The V gene is TRBV20-1, the J gene TRBJ1-2, with D perhaps matching TRBD1 (5 bases). The V and J ends lost 5 bases and 7 bases respectively, with 23 bases between them. The CDR3 runs to 15 residues. Germline values: CDR1 DFQATT, CDR2 SNEGSKA (reference sequence).

This clonotype was seen only a few times. The V gene is TRBV7-2, the J gene TRBJ2-7, with D perhaps matching TRBD2 (6 bases). The V end was cut by 5 bases, the J end by 4 bases, with 12 bases between. The CDR3 consists of 13 residues. Germline CDR1 reads SGHTA; CDR2 reads FQGNSA. The DNA for the CDR3 is TGTGCCAGCAGCCTGGAGGGCCCTTACGAGCAGTACTTC. This codes for CASSLEGPYEQYF.

The chain uses TRBV14 and TRBJ2-7; 7 bases map to TRBD1. Trimming cost V 4 bases and J 2 bases; bases outside gene matches: 20. The CDR3 consists of 19 residues. Looked up from germline, CDR1 is SGHDN and CDR2 is FVKESK. DNA of the CDR3: TGTGCCAGCAGCCCCAGAGACAGGGTCGGTCCAGGGTTCACCTACGAGCAGTACTTC. Translation: CASSPRDRVGPGFTYEQYF. The full variable domain, in which reference TRBV14 and TRBJ2-7 provide the parts outside the CDR3, is EAGVTQFPSHSVIEKGQTVTLRCDPISGHDNLYWYRRVMGKEIKFLLHFVKESKQDESGMPNNRFLAERTGGTYSTLKVQPAELEDSGVYFCASSPRDRVGPGFTYEQYFGPGTRLTVT.

The chain employs TRBV7-6 and TRBJ1-6, with 10 positions matching TRBD1. V lost 4 bases, J lost 7 bases, and 7 bases stayed unmatched. CDR3 length equals 16 residues. Germline loops: CDR1 SGHVS, CDR2 FNYEAQ. In nucleotides, the CDR3 is TGTGCCAGCAGCTATACTCCGGACAGGGGGAATTCACCCCTCCACTTT. Encoded protein: CASSYTPDRGNSPLHF.

The rearrangement uses TRBV4-1 and TRBJ2-5; TRBD2 aligns across 7 bases. Trimming took 3 bases from V and 6 from J; bases not matched to a gene: 10. CDR3 size: 15 residues. The germline gives CDR1 MGHRA, CDR2 YSYEKL. The CDR3: CASSQPGLSDQTQYF. The CDR3 DNA reads as TGCGCCAGCAGCCAGCCGGGACTATCCGATCAGACCCAGTACTTC.

This clonotype was found a few times. The chain joins TRBV4-1 to TRBJ2-3; 9 nucleotides agree with TRBD2. Trimming took 2 bases from V and 6 from J; bases not matched to a gene: 18. Germline loops: CDR1 MGHRA, CDR2 YSYEKL. The CDR3 has 19 residues. In DNA, the CDR3 is TGCGCCAGCAGCCAACGCCCCCGGGAGGTAGGCGGGAGGGGTGATACGCAGTATTTT. Translating it yields CASSQRPREVGGRGDTQYF.

V usage is TRBV10-3 and J usage is TRBJ1-2, with D unresolved. V was shortened by 4 bases and J by 2 bases, with 8 bases between the two germline ends. CDR1 and CDR2 from the germline V gene are ENHRY and SYGVKD. The CDR3 totals 13 residues. The CDR3 DNA is TGTGCCATCAGTGGAGGTTCGAACTATGGCTACACCTTC. Protein product: CAISGGSNYGYTF.